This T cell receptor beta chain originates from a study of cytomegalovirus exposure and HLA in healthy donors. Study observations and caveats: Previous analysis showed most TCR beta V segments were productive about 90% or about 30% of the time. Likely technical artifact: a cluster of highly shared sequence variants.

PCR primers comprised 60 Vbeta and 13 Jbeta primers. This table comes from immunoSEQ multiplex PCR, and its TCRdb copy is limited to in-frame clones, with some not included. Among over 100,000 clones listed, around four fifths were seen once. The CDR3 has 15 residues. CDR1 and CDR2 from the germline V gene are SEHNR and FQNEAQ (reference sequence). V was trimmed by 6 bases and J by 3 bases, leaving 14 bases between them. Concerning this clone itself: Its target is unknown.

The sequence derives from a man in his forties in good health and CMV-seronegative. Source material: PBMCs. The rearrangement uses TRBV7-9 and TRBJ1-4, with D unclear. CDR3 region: CASRPNLGANEKLFF. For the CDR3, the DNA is TGTGCCAGCAGGCCCAATCTCGGGGCTAATGAAAAACTGTTTTTT.